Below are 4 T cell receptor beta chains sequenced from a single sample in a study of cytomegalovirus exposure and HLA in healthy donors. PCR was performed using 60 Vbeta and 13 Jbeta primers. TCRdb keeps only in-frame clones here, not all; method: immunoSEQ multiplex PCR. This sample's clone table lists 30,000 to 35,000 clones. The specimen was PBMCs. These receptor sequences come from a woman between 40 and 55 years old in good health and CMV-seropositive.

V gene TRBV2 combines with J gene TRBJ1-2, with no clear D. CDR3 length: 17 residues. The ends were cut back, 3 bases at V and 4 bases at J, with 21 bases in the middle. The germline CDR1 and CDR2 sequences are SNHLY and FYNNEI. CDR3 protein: CASSETAPGPGSYGYTF. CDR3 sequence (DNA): TGTGCCAGCAGTGAGACCGCTCCCGGACCGGGGTCCTATGGCTACACCTTC.

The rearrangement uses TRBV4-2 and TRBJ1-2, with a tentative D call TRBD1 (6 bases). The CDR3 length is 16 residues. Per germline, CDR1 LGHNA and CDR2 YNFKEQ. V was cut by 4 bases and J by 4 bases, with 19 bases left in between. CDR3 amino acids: CASSPSQGTSAYGYTF. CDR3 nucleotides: TGTGCCAGCAGCCCTTCTCAGGGGACCTCGGCCTATGGCTACACCTTC.

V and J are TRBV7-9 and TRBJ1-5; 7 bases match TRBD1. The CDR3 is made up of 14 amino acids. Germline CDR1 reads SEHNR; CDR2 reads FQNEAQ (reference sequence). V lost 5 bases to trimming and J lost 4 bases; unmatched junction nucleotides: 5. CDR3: CASSVDRANQPQHF. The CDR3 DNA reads TGTGCCAGCAGCGTCGACAGGGCGAATCAGCCCCAGCATTTT.

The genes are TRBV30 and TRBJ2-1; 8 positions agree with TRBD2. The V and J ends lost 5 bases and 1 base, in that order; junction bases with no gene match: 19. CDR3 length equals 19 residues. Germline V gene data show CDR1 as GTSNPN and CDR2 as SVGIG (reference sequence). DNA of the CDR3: TGTGCCTGGCGCGCCATGGGACTAGGAAAGGGAGGGTCCTACAATGAGCAGTTCTTC. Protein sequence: CAWRAMGLGKGGSYNEQFF.